This T cell receptor beta chain was documented in a study of cytomegalovirus exposure and HLA in healthy donors. General observations from the study: What a later analysis showed was that several of the most significant clusters appeared linked to common viral pathogens. Researchers reported in a later analysis that a missense DCLRE1C variant was tied to TCR beta V- and J-gene trimming. Across donors, most TCRs were seen rarely, yet some public ones were widespread.

V was clipped by 4 bases and J by 3 bases, with 17 bases between them. The CDR3 runs 15 residues. Germline V gene data show CDR1 as SGHRS and CDR2 as YFSETQ. PCR involved 60 Vbeta and 13 Jbeta primers. TCRdb's copy holds only in-frame clones and misses some; the assay was immunoSEQ multiplex PCR. The data show fewer than 140,000 clones, roughly 80% seen once. A word on this clone: Its target is not known.

The sequenced sample consisted of PBMCs. This clonotype was sampled from a man aged 45-65 years in good health and CMV-seronegative. The rearrangement joins TRBV5-1 to TRBJ2-7; tentatively, D is TRBD1 (6 bases). The CDR3 DNA is TGCGCCAGCAGCGCCAAGACAGGTATACTCTACGAGCAGTACTTC. Amino acids: CASSAKTGILYEQYF.